A selection of T cell receptor beta chains follows, all from one sample in a study of identical twins. TCRdb reprocessed the 5' RACE reads with MiXCR, giving one entry per CDR3 protein. Counted here are 500,000 or so distinct CDR3 sequences, under 25% occurring once; the ten biggest clones make up 0.8% to 1%. This sample also appeared in a second study, on T cells expressing NK-cell markers.

The sample comprised CD4+ T cells sorted from blood. The source of these receptors is a woman aged 18-29 years in good health. Each CDR3 is given with its conserved first and last residue. The order of the fields is CDR3 protein, CDR3 DNA, D gene, J gene, V gene, clone size. A D gene is named only where the DNA matches it firmly. The size entry is marked missing in some rows and otherwise reads once, few, many or a size class.

CDR3: CASSLGNLNQPQHF; DNA: TGCGCCAGCAGCTTGGGGAATCTCAATCAGCCCCAGCATTTT; D: NA; J: TRBJ1-5; V: TRBV5-1; size: NA
CDR3: CSAREYRSSTTYEQYF; DNA: TGCAGTGCTAGAGAGTACCGGTCTAGCACCACCTACGAGCAGTACTTC; D: NA; J: TRBJ2-7; V: TRBV20-1; size: few
CDR3: CSATQTGQGGSGYTF; DNA: TGCAGTGCTACACAAACGGGACAGGGAGGGTCTGGCTACACCTTC; D: TRBD1; J: TRBJ1-2; V: TRBV20-1; size: NA
CDR3: CASSKGGWQGGQETQYF; DNA: TGTGCCAGCAGTAAAGGAGGGTGGCAGGGTGGTCAAGAGACCCAGTACTTC; D: NA; J: TRBJ2-5; V: TRBV2; size: once
CDR3: CASSLAPVSNEQYF; DNA: TGTGCCAGCAGCTTAGCTCCCGTTTCCAACGAGCAGTACTTC; D: NA; J: TRBJ2-7; V: TRBV7-9; size: few
CDR3: CAISESTGEGDGYTF; DNA: TGTGCCATCAGTGAGTCGACAGGGGAGGGTGATGGCTACACCTTC; D: TRBD1; J: TRBJ1-2; V: TRBV10-3; size: NA
CDR3: CASNRGGRETQYF; DNA: TGCGCCAGCAATCGTGGGGGACGAGAGACCCAGTACTTC; D: NA; J: TRBJ2-5; V: TRBV5-1; size: many
CDR3: CSVAASRETQYF; DNA: TGCAGCGTTGCTGCGTCGCGAGAGACCCAGTACTTC; D: NA; J: TRBJ2-5; V: TRBV29-1; size: many
CDR3: CATRTGYLANYGYTF; DNA: TGTGCCACACGGACAGGATACCTAGCTAACTATGGCTACACCTTC; D: TRBD1; J: TRBJ1-2; V: TRBV10-3; size: NA
CDR3: CSVTKGPGAYTF; DNA: TGCAGTGTCACTAAGGGGCCAGGGGCATACACCTTC; D: NA; J: TRBJ1-2; V: TRBV20-1; size: NA
CDR3: CASSFLDRGGQPQHF; DNA: TGTGCCAGCAGTTTTCTCGACAGGGGCGGACAGCCCCAGCATTTT; D: TRBD1; J: TRBJ1-5; V: TRBV12-3/TRBV12-4; size: few
CDR3: CASTEGTRNQPQHF; DNA: TGTGCCAGTACCGAGGGGACTCGCAATCAGCCCCAGCATTTT; D: NA; J: TRBJ1-5; V: TRBV19; size: NA
CDR3: CASSLAFLYTF; DNA: TGTGCCAGCAGCTTAGCCTTCCTCTACACCTTC; D: NA; J: TRBJ1-2; V: TRBV7-9; size: NA
CDR3: CASSVGAKNIQYF; DNA: TGTGCCAGCAGTGTAGGGGCCAAAAACATTCAGTACTTC; D: NA; J: TRBJ2-4; V: TRBV2; size: NA
CDR3: CASSLTRGVGTEAFF; DNA: TGTGCCAGCAGTTTAACCAGGGGGGTTGGGACTGAAGCTTTCTTT; D: TRBD1; J: TRBJ1-1; V: TRBV12-3/TRBV12-4; size: NA
CDR3: CASSQGTPGKNIQYF; DNA: TGTGCCAGCAGCCAAGGCACACCAGGGAAAAACATTCAGTACTTC; D: NA; J: TRBJ2-4; V: TRBV3-1; size: NA
CDR3: CASSRGQLNTGELFF; DNA: TGTGCCAGCAGCCGAGGGCAGCTTAACACCGGGGAGCTGTTTTTT; D: NA; J: TRBJ2-2; V: TRBV5-6; size: NA
CDR3: CASSPNPLTTVSSYNEQFF; DNA: TGCGCCAGCAGCCCAAATCCTTTAACGACAGTGAGCTCCTACAATGAGCAGTTCTTC; D: NA; J: TRBJ2-1; V: TRBV5-1; size: NA
CDR3: CSGFPERGGRNEQFF; DNA: TGCAGTGGATTTCCTGAGCGGGGGGGTAGGAATGAGCAGTTCTTC; D: TRBD2; J: TRBJ2-1; V: TRBV20-1; size: NA
CDR3: CSVSQAGNQPQHF; DNA: TGCAGCGTCTCCCAAGCAGGAAATCAGCCCCAGCATTTT; D: NA; J: TRBJ1-5; V: TRBV29-1; size: NA
CDR3: CASSRPEETQYF; DNA: TGTGCCAGCAGCCGCCCCGAAGAGACCCAGTACTTC; D: NA; J: TRBJ2-5; V: TRBV7-9; size: once
CDR3: CATMTSGTDEQFF; DNA: TGTGCCACCATGACTAGCGGGACTGATGAGCAGTTCTTC; D: TRBD2; J: TRBJ2-1; V: TRBV10-3; size: NA
CDR3: CASSLTETGELFF; DNA: TGTGCCAGCAGCTTGACAGAAACCGGGGAGCTGTTTTTT; D: NA; J: TRBJ2-2; V: TRBV7-9; size: NA
CDR3: CSARDSRSEKLFF; DNA: TGCAGTGCTAGAGATAGCAGATCTGAAAAACTGTTTTTT; D: NA; J: TRBJ1-4; V: TRBV20-1; size: few
CDR3: CASGTGLNNEQFF; DNA: TGTGCTAGTGGAACGGGACTTAACAATGAGCAGTTCTTC; D: NA; J: TRBJ2-1; V: TRBV12-5; size: NA
CDR3: CAISESSGIEQFF; DNA: TGTGCCATCAGTGAGTCTAGCGGGATTGAGCAGTTCTTC; D: TRBD2; J: TRBJ2-1; V: TRBV10-3; size: NA
CDR3: CASSYSRQQETQYF; DNA: TGTGCCAGCAGTTATTCCCGACAGCAAGAGACCCAGTACTTC; D: NA; J: TRBJ2-5; V: TRBV6-5; size: few
CDR3: CSARSPPLYLTDTQYF; DNA: TGCAGTGCTAGGTCCCCCCCTTTGTACCTCACAGATACGCAGTATTTT; D: NA; J: TRBJ2-3; V: TRBV20-1; size: few
CDR3: CASSLGDLRTGELFF; DNA: TGCGCCAGCAGCTTGGGGGACCTACGCACCGGGGAGCTGTTTTTT; D: NA; J: TRBJ2-2; V: TRBV5-1; size: many
CDR3: CASSSGQGRKEQYF; DNA: TGTGCCAGCAGCTCGGGACAGGGGAGGAAAGAGCAGTACTTC; D: TRBD1; J: TRBJ2-7; V: TRBV12-3/TRBV12-4; size: NA
CDR3: CATSRDRGSPLHF; DNA: TGTGCCACCAGCAGAGATCGGGGATCACCCCTCCACTTT; D: NA; J: TRBJ1-6; V: TRBV15; size: NA
CDR3: CASSLHWADTGELFF; DNA: TGTGCCAGCAGTCTCCACTGGGCGGACACCGGGGAGCTGTTTTTT; D: NA; J: TRBJ2-2; V: TRBV7-2; size: NA
CDR3: CASSILGSSYEQYF; DNA: TGTGCCAGCAGCATACTAGGTTCCTCCTACGAGCAGTACTTC; D: NA; J: TRBJ2-7; V: TRBV6-2/TRBV6-3; size: NA
CDR3: CASSLESGTYGYTF; DNA: TGTGCCAGCAGCTTAGAGTCAGGGACCTATGGCTACACCTTC; D: NA; J: TRBJ1-2; V: TRBV7-6; size: NA
CDR3: CSPLGGDIQYF; DNA: TGCAGCCCCCTGGGGGGGGACATTCAGTACTTC; D: TRBD2; J: TRBJ2-4; V: TRBV20-1; size: NA
CDR3: CASSGAWGRETYEQYF; DNA: TGTGCCAGCAGCGGGGCCTGGGGTCGGGAGACCTACGAGCAGTACTTC; D: NA; J: TRBJ2-7; V: TRBV6-4; size: NA
CDR3: CSARDTAYEQYF; DNA: TGCAGTGCTAGAGACACAGCCTACGAGCAGTACTTC; D: NA; J: TRBJ2-7; V: TRBV20-1; size: NA
CDR3: CASSRTGGRGKETQYF; DNA: TGTGCCAGCAGCAGGACAGGGGGCAGGGGTAAAGAGACCCAGTACTTC; D: TRBD1; J: TRBJ2-5; V: TRBV5-5; size: NA
CDR3: CASSADRGGTDTQYF; DNA: TGTGCCAGCAGTGCGGACAGGGGTGGCACAGATACGCAGTATTTT; D: TRBD1; J: TRBJ2-3; V: TRBV28; size: NA
CDR3: CASSRGQAGANVLTF; DNA: TGTGCCAGCAGCCGGGGACAGGCTGGGGCCAACGTCCTGACTTTC; D: TRBD1; J: TRBJ2-6; V: TRBV3-1; size: NA
CDR3: CASSPAGQGHSPLHF; DNA: TGTGCCAGCAGCCCGGCGGGACAGGGTCATTCACCCCTCCACTTT; D: TRBD1; J: TRBJ1-6; V: TRBV3-1; size: few